The 20 T cell receptor beta chains in this list originate from one sample, sequenced in a study of T cell responses to AZD1222 COVID-19 vaccine (dated by TCRdb to the early 2020s). Libraries were made using the immunoSEQ multiplex PCR assay. The clones in this table, taken by TCRdb from immuneACCESS, are in-frame only. Not every clone is retained; where verified, under half of the shortfall comes from an unresolved V gene, and the cause of the rest is unknown. Within this sample are approximately 100,000 clones, with about nine tenths of them counted one time only. Approximately 4.7% of the sample is held by the ten biggest clonotypes. According to the study, the label for this sample's time point signals: baseline before first vaccination. The sequences come from peripheral blood, collected on day 0 of AZD1222 vaccination. The receptors here all came from an adult in good health.

V and J are TRBV12-5 and TRBJ1-5; 9 bases are shared with TRBD1. Trimming cost V 0 bases and J 1 base; bases outside gene matches: 16. Germline V gene sequence: CDR1 LGHNT, CDR2 FRNRAP. The CDR3 is 21 residues long. The CDR3 protein is CASGLVPQDRGPHGSNQPQHF. CDR3 bases: TGTGCTAGTGGTTTGGTACCCCAGGACAGGGGCCCCCACGGGAGCAATCAGCCCCAGCATTTT.

The chain couples TRBV27 to TRBJ1-1, with no clear D. This CDR3 comprises 13 residues. Trimming removed 1 base at V and 2 bases at J, with 5 bases between. Germline V gene sequence: CDR1 MNHEY, CDR2 SMNVEV (reference sequence). The CDR3 DNA follows: TGTGCCAGCAGTTTATGGGGAAACACTGAAGCTTTCTTT. It codes for CASSLWGNTEAFF.

V usage is TRBV5-1 and J usage is TRBJ1-2; 7 nucleotides line up with TRBD1. Germline lookup yields CDR1 SGHRS and CDR2 YFSETQ. V lost 1 base to trimming and J lost 8 bases; unmatched junction nucleotides: 11. The CDR3 contains 15 residues. The CDR3 is CASSLTGRGEYGYTF. In DNA, the CDR3 is TGCGCCAGCAGCTTGACCGGCAGGGGGGAGTACGGCTACACCTTC.

V is TRBV19 and J is TRBJ2-7; D is possibly TRBD2 (5 bases). The CDR3 is 14 amino acids. In germline, CDR1 is LNHDA, CDR2 SQIVND (reference sequence). The germline V and J ends were trimmed by 3 bases and 0 bases, with 9 bases remaining between them. CDR3 bases: TGTGCCAGTAGTATTGGAGGAAGCTCCTACGAGCAGTACTTC. Its protein product is CASSIGGSSYEQYF.

This rearrangement joins TRBV12-5 to TRBJ2-7; D unclear. Germline loops: CDR1 LGHNT, CDR2 FRNRAP. V shed 6 bases and J shed 3 bases, with 3 bases lying between them. The CDR3 is 10 amino acids. In nucleotides, the CDR3 is TGTGCTAGTGGGGACTACGAGCAGTACTTC. Encoded protein: CASGDYEQYF.

This sequence joins TRBV27 and TRBJ1-5, with unresolved D. V was trimmed by 2 bases and J by 1 base, leaving 3 bases between them. The germline CDR1 and CDR2 sequences are MNHEY and SMNVEV (reference sequence). The CDR3 totals 13 residues. The DNA of the CDR3 is TGTGCCAGCAGTTTAGGCAGCAATCAGCCCCAGCATTTT. Translation gives CASSLGSNQPQHF.

The V call is TRBV24-1, the J call TRBJ1-1; D remains unclear. This CDR3 contains 12 residues. V lost 5 bases and J lost 3, with 6 bases in between. The germline V gene encodes CDR1 KGHDR and CDR2 SFDVKD. CDR3 bases: TGTGCCACCAGTGGTCGGGACACTGAAGCTTTCTTT. Amino acids: CATSGRDTEAFF.

This clone was seen only a few times. The sample has other DNA sequences that encode this CDR3 too. The V gene is TRBV10-1, the J gene TRBJ2-3; TRBD1 agrees at 7 bases. Per germline, CDR1 WNHNN and CDR2 SYGVQD (reference sequence). V trimming: 2 bases; J trimming: 6 bases; junction bases outside the gene matches: 5. There are 14 residues in the CDR3. CDR3 bases: TGCGCCAGCAGTGAGAGAAGGGACAGCGATACGCAGTATTTT. Amino acid sequence: CASSERRDSDTQYF.

The chain employs TRBV18 and TRBJ1-6; perhaps TRBD1 as D (6 bases). CDR3 size: 14 residues. CDR1 and CDR2 (germline): KGHSH, LQKENI. Trimming shortened V by 2 bases and J by 10 bases, and 12 bases separated the two germline ends. For the CDR3, the DNA is TGTGCCAGCTCACCAAGTTCGGGGGCCTCACCCCTCCACTTT. Translated, it gives CASSPSSGASPLHF.

The chain links TRBV5-1 to TRBJ2-3, with D unclear. Trimming shortened V by 3 bases and J by 2 bases, and 10 bases separated the two germline ends. Germline assignment: CDR1 SGHRS and CDR2 YFSETQ. CDR3 length equals 14 residues. CDR3 nucleotides: TGCGCCAGCAGCTCCAGAAGAGCCACAGATACGCAGTATTTT. Amino acid sequence: CASSSRRATDTQYF.

The chain couples TRBV19 to TRBJ2-7, with 8 bases lining up with TRBD2. CDR3 length: 15 residues. Germline CDR1 LNHDA, CDR2 SQIVND (reference sequence). The junction had 2 bases not matched to a gene; V was cut back by 1 base and J by 0 bases. The CDR3 is CASSIAGTSSYEQYF. The CDR3 DNA reads as TGTGCCAGTAGTATAGCCGGGACTAGCTCCTACGAGCAGTACTTC.

J is TRBJ2-1 and V is TRBV7-8; TRBD2 aligns across 8 bases. In germline, CDR1 is SGHVS, CDR2 FQNEAQ. The CDR3 loop spans 11 amino acids. CDR3: CAGGRRNEQFF. The CDR3 nucleotides are TGTGCTGGCGGGAGGAGGAATGAGCAGTTCTTC.

V usage is TRBV10-3 and J usage is TRBJ2-2; 10 bases are shared with TRBD1. This CDR3 has 16 residues. V gave up 8 bases and J gave up 4 bases; unmatched junction bases: 10. The V gene's germline CDR1 is ENHRY and CDR2 SYGVKD. CDR3 loop: CAIRSPGQGPTGELFF. The CDR3 DNA follows: TGTGCCATCCGGTCCCCGGGACAGGGGCCCACCGGGGAGCTGTTTTTT.

The chain joins TRBV27 to TRBJ2-3; D remains unclear. Germline loops: CDR1 MNHEY, CDR2 SMNVEV (reference sequence). This CDR3 spans 14 amino acids. The ends were cut back, 3 bases at V and 6 bases at J, with 13 bases in the middle. The CDR3 DNA is TGTGCCAGCAGTTTCTCCCCCCTCGGGGATACGCAGTATTTT. Its translation is CASSFSPLGDTQYF.

J is TRBJ2-7 and V is TRBV9, with 7 bases lining up with TRBD1. Germline V gene data show CDR1 as SGDLS and CDR2 as YYNGEE. Trimming removed 4 bases from V and 4 bases from J; junction bases left unmatched: 8. The CDR3 consists of 14 residues. The CDR3 bases are TGTGCCAGCAGCCCCCGGGACAGACTTTACGAGCAGTACTTC. It encodes CASSPRDRLYEQYF.

The J gene is TRBJ2-1, the V gene TRBV28; D not certain. The ends were cut back, 1 base at V and 7 bases at J, with 8 bases in the middle. CDR3 size: 13 residues. Germline V CDR1 and CDR2: MDHEN, SYDVKM. The CDR3 sequence is CASSLSPRNEQFF. CDR3 nucleotide sequence: TGTGCCAGCAGTTTATCTCCCCGTAATGAGCAGTTCTTC. Filled out from reference TRBV28 and TRBJ2-1, the complete variable domain reads DVKVTQSSRYLVKRTGEKVFLECVQDMDHENMFWYRQDPGLGLRLIYFSYDVKMKEKGDIPEGYSVSREKKERFSLILESASTNQTSMYLCASSLSPRNEQFFGPGTRLTVL.

The chain has TRBV9 and TRBJ2-1; 9 positions match TRBD1. The CDR3 has 15 amino acids. J lost 3 bases, V lost 3 bases, and 4 bases had no gene match. Germline CDR1 reads SGDLS; CDR2 reads YYNGEE. CDR3 region: CASSEGQGFYNEQFF. The CDR3 coding sequence is TGTGCCAGCAGCGAGGGACAGGGATTCTACAATGAGCAGTTCTTC.

The chain is built from TRBV21-1 and TRBJ1-5; the table calls TRBD1, which could not be checked here. TRBV21-1 is classified as a pseudogene. The CDR3 is 15 amino acids. The CDR3 loop reads CASSKIGNRGQPQHF. The CDR3 DNA reads as TGTGCCAGCAGCAAAATCGGTAATAGGGGGCAGCCCCAGCATTTT.

The V and J genes are TRBV5-5 and TRBJ2-1, with D possibly being TRBD1 (6 bases). Germline loops: CDR1 SGHKS, CDR2 YYEKEE (reference sequence). This CDR3 has 17 amino acids. The V and J ends lost 0 bases and 0 bases respectively, with 13 bases between them. CDR3 protein: CASSLAPTGRSYNEQFF. The CDR3 DNA sequence: TGTGCCAGCAGCTTGGCTCCCACAGGGCGCTCCTACAATGAGCAGTTCTTC.

The chain employs TRBV29-1 and TRBJ1-2; D possibly corresponds to TRBD1 (5 bases). CDR1 and CDR2 from the germline V gene are SQVTM and ANQGSEA. V was shortened by 4 bases and J by 0 bases, with 12 bases between the two germline ends. This CDR3 comprises 14 residues. CDR3 in amino acids: CSVAGALSNYGYTF. In DNA, the CDR3 is TGCAGCGTTGCCGGGGCCCTCTCTAACTATGGCTACACCTTC.